One and the same sample provided the 22 T cell receptor beta chains below, sequenced in a study of blood T cells in healthy people across ages. Combining a sample-barcoded 5' primer with a J-beta primer mix, a second PCR ran for about 7 to 11 cycles. MiXCR, applied by TCRdb to the 5' RACE reads, yields one record per CDR3 protein. The top ten hold about an eighth of the sample, which has around 1.1 million distinct CDR3 sequences, 35% to 40% seen once. Sequenced sample: blood. Source of these receptors: a man aged 18-30 years in good health.

This clonotype was seen many times. This rearrangement joins TRBV20-1 to TRBJ2-1; 9 nucleotides match TRBD2. Germline V gene sequence: CDR1 DFQATT, CDR2 SNEGSKA (reference sequence). This CDR3 has 15 amino acids. V lost 6 bases to trimming and J lost 0 bases; unmatched junction nucleotides: 6. CDR3 coding DNA: TGCAGTGCCCCACCACTAGCGGGCTCCTACAATGAGCAGTTCTTC. Its protein product is CSAPPLAGSYNEQFF.

The chain joins TRBV29-1 to TRBJ1-1; no clear D gene. Germline V gene sequence: CDR1 SQVTM, CDR2 ANQGSEA. This CDR3 is 11 amino acids long. Trimming pared 3 bases from V and 1 base from J, leaving 3 bases between. Written as DNA, the CDR3 is TGCAGCGTTGATGGGAACACTGAAGCTTTCTTT. This encodes CSVDGNTEAFF.

This clonotype came up once. V is TRBV14 and J is TRBJ2-1, with D possibly TRBD2 on 5 matching bases. Trimming took off 4 bases at V and 2 bases at J, with 15 bases between the two ends. This CDR3 comprises 16 residues. Germline V gene lookup returns CDR1 SGHDN and CDR2 FVKESK. CDR3 DNA sequence: TGTGCCAGCAGCCCGCGAGCGGTGAAGACCTACAATGAGCAGTTCTTC. Protein: CASSPRAVKTYNEQFF.

This clonotype was found many times. A read error may explain this, as a much larger clone is one base away. The gene calls are TRBV6-5 and TRBJ2-2; no firm D call. The CDR3 loop spans 12 amino acids. V gave up 0 bases and J gave up 5 bases, with 1 base separating them. From germline, CDR1 is MNHEY and CDR2 SVGAGI. CDR3 in amino acids: CASSYSTGELFF. Here the CDR3 DNA reads TGTGCCAGCAGTTACTCGACCGGGGAGCTGTTTTTT.

V is TRBV14 and J is TRBJ1-1, with unresolved D. The germline V gene encodes CDR1 SGHDN and CDR2 FVKESK. The V end lost 0 bases, the J end lost 3 bases, and 20 bases lay between the germline ends. The CDR3 is made up of 18 amino acids. Here the CDR3 reads CASSQESPGRAQDTEAFF. CDR3 coding DNA: TGTGCCAGCAGCCAAGAAAGCCCGGGGAGGGCTCAGGACACTGAAGCTTTCTTT.

The rearrangement joins TRBV27 to TRBJ2-1; 8 bases align to TRBD2. CDR3 length: 16 residues. V gave up 4 bases and J gave up 5 bases; unmatched junction bases: 10. Germline values: CDR1 MNHEY, CDR2 SMNVEV (reference sequence). Here the CDR3 DNA reads TGTGCCAGCAGTTACTCGTCCGGGGGGGCCAACAATGAGCAGTTCTTC. Its translation: CASSYSSGGANNEQFF.

The chain employs TRBV12-3 or TRBV12-4 and TRBJ2-5; D remains ambiguous. V lost 5 bases and J 2 bases, leaving 12 bases between the germline ends. This CDR3 is built from 14 residues. The CDR3 DNA follows: TGTGCCAGCAGTCTACGACGGAAACAAGAGACCCAGTACTTC. Translating it yields CASSLRRKQETQYF.

This clonotype was counted between two and nine times. The CDR3 bases are TGTGCCAGCAGTTACTCTCCAGGGACATATGGGCAGTACTTC. Translated: CASSYSPGTYGQYF. This chain joins TRBV6-6 and TRBJ2-7; D is perhaps TRBD1 (6 bases). Trimming cost V 0 bases and J 9 bases, with 15 bases left between them. This CDR3 is built from 14 residues. Germline V gene lookup returns CDR1 MNHNY and CDR2 SVGAGI (reference sequence).

The table lists this clonotype with a few counts. V gene TRBV6-5 combines with J gene TRBJ1-2, with TRBD1 matching over 7 bases. J gave up 6 bases and V 0 bases, and 7 bases lay outside the gene matches. The germline V gene has CDR1 MNHEY and CDR2 SVGAGI. This CDR3 has 15 amino acids. DNA for the CDR3: TGTGCCAGCAGTTACTCAGAGGGGGCGCCGGATGGCTACACCTTC. Translating gives CASSYSEGAPDGYTF.

The chain couples TRBV5-1 to TRBJ2-1; possibly TRBD2 for D (5 bases). Germline V lookup: CDR1 SGHRS, CDR2 YFSETQ. This CDR3 contains 15 residues. V was pared by 2 bases and J by 3 bases, with 12 bases between. The CDR3 nucleotides read TGCGCCAGCAGCTTCGGGCGAGCGGACTACAATGAGCAGTTCTTC. Translation: CASSFGRADYNEQFF.

This rearrangement joins TRBV12-3 or TRBV12-4 to TRBJ1-5; a weak D match, TRBD1 (6 bases). This CDR3 comprises 16 residues. The V end was cut by 4 bases, the J end by 1 base, with 14 bases between. CDR3: CASSSRGAGSNQPQHF. DNA for the CDR3: TGTGCCAGCAGTTCCCGGGGGGCCGGGAGCAATCAGCCCCAGCATTTT.

The rearrangement links TRBV5-1 to TRBJ1-6, with 9 bases matching TRBD1. This CDR3 is 14 amino acids long. The germline V gene has CDR1 SGHRS and CDR2 YFSETQ. The V and J ends lost 4 bases and 10 bases, in that order; junction bases with no gene match: 6. The CDR3 region has the DNA TGCGCCAGCAGCGAGGGACAGGGTAACTCACCCCTCCACTTT. It codes for CASSEGQGNSPLHF.

In regard to this clonotype: A much larger clonotype is one base distant, so this may be a read error. The rearrangement links TRBV14 to TRBJ1-2; D remains unclear. Trimming took off 0 bases at V and 6 bases at J, with 14 bases between the two ends. The CDR3 covers 15 residues. CDR1 is SGHDN and CDR2 is FVKESK in the germline V gene. The CDR3 reads CASSQDLNFNHGYTF. The DNA of the CDR3 is TGTGCCAGCAGCCAAGATCTGAATTTCAACCATGGCTACACCTTC.

This sequence joins TRBV7-9 and TRBJ2-1; TRBD1 agrees at 7 bases. Trimming removed 6 bases from V and 3 bases from J; junction bases left unmatched: 11. The CDR3 spans 16 residues. CDR1 is SEHNR and CDR2 is FQNEAQ in the germline V gene (reference sequence). The chain's CDR3 is CASSQKVWDSYNEQFF. The CDR3 DNA reads as TGTGCCAGCAGTCAAAAAGTGTGGGACAGCTACAATGAGCAGTTCTTC.

J is TRBJ2-7 and V is TRBV6-2 or TRBV6-3; the D gene is possibly TRBD2 (6 bases). The CDR3 sequence is 13 residues long. Trimming cost V 8 bases and J 5 bases, with 16 bases left between them. Germline V CDR1 and CDR2: MNHEY, SVGEGT. This CDR3 is CASDATWGDEQYF. The DNA of the CDR3 is TGTGCCAGCGACGCGACATGGGGGGACGAGCAGTACTTC.

J is TRBJ1-4 and V is TRBV30, with TRBD1 matching 7 bases. Germline CDR1 and CDR2: GTSNPN and SVGIG (reference sequence). The CDR3 loop spans 15 amino acids. J gave up 5 bases and V 1 base, and 7 bases lay outside the gene matches. CDR3 DNA: TGTGCCTGGAGTGATACCGGGACAGCAAATGAAAAACTGTTTTTT. Translation: CAWSDTGTANEKLFF.

A few counts support this clonotype. This chain connects TRBV29-1 to TRBJ1-1; D possibly corresponds to TRBD1 (6 bases). Trimming stripped 5 bases from V and 3 bases from J, with 13 bases between. CDR1 and CDR2 from the germline V gene are SQVTM and ANQGSEA. This CDR3 has 13 amino acids. CDR3: CSVLYRVDTEAFF. CDR3 DNA: TGCAGCGTTCTCTACAGGGTCGACACTGAAGCTTTCTTT.

V gene TRBV20-1 combines with J gene TRBJ2-5; TRBD2 matches at 8 bases. Germline CDR1 and CDR2: DFQATT and SNEGSKA (reference sequence). J was trimmed by 11 bases and V by 0 bases; bases with no gene match: 14. The CDR3 is made up of 15 amino acids. CDR3 nucleotides: TGCAGTGCTAGAGATTTCGGGGGGGCCGAAGATGAGCAGTACTTC. Its protein is CSARDFGGAEDEQYF.

The rearrangement uses TRBV5-6 and TRBJ1-1, with D maybe TRBD1 (6 bases). Trimming cost V 0 bases and J 0 bases, with 12 bases left between them. CDR1 and CDR2 from the germline V gene are SGHDT and YYEEEE. CDR3 length equals 16 residues. The CDR3: CASSLATGAVNTEAFF. Written as DNA, the CDR3 is TGTGCCAGCAGCTTGGCCACGGGGGCGGTGAACACTGAAGCTTTCTTT.

Here the CDR3 reads CASSQEALRDTLNSPLHF. CDR3 coding DNA: TGTGCCAGCAGCCAAGAGGCCCTCCGGGACACACTTAATTCACCCCTCCACTTT. The chain is built from TRBV3-1 and TRBJ1-6; D may be TRBD1 (6 bases). CDR3 length equals 18 residues. Germline-derived CDR1 and CDR2 are LGHDT and YNNKEL (reference sequence). V was pared by 0 bases and J by 6 bases, with 18 bases between.

The CDR3 spells CASSIRPAETNYGYTF. For the CDR3, the DNA is TGTGCCAGCAGTATCCGACCGGCAGAAACTAACTATGGCTACACCTTC. The genes are TRBV12-3 or TRBV12-4 and TRBJ1-2; D is uncertain. Trimming removed 5 bases from V and 0 bases from J, with 16 bases in between. This CDR3 has 16 residues.

V is TRBV27 and J is TRBJ2-3; TRBD2 aligns across 8 bases. CDR1 is MNHEY and CDR2 is SMNVEV in the germline V gene (reference sequence). The V gene end was trimmed by 3 bases and the J gene end by 5 bases; junction bases not matched to a gene: 10. The CDR3 extends over 16 amino acids. The CDR3 sequence is CASSLRASGFLDTQYF. The CDR3 DNA is TGTGCCAGCAGTTTGCGGGCTAGCGGGTTTTTAGATACGCAGTATTTT.